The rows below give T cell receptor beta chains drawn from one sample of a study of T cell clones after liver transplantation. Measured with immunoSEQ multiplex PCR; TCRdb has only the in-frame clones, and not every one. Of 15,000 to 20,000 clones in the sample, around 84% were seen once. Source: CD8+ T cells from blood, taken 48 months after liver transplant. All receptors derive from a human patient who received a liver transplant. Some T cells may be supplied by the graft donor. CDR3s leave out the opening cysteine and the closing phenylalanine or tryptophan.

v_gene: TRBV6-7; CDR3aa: ASNHWGHPRGETQY
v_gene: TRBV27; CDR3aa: ASSPASNGVTNTGELF
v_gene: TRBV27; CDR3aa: ASSLTGAGNQPQH
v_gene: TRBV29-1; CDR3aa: SVELTDYEQY
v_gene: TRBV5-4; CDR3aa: ASSAEQAPAF
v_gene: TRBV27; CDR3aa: ASSSQGTQPQH
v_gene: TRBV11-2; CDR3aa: ASSFGQGSYEQY
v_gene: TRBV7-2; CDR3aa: ASRVAPRDRGRDNQPQH
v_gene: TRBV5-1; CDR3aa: ASSTGQGYGELF
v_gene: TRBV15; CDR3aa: ATSSNRRYSNQPQH
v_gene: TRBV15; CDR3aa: ATSRNLGQGNSGNTIY
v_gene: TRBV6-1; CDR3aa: ASSDRDRAFFAEAF
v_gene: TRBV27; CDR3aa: ASSLFGNQPQH
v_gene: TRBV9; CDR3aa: ASSVTTGGGIEQY
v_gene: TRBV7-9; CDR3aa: ASSQTGVSTDTQY
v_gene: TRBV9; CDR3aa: ASSVFSTDTQY
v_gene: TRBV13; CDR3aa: ASGSPGLAVNEQF
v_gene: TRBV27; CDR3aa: ASSLQSQETQY
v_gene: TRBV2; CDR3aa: ASSERGDTEAF
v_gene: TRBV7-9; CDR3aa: ASRIRNGPNTGELF
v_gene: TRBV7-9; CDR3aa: ASSVPGTEYSPLH
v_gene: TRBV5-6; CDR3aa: ASSGSGSNQPQH